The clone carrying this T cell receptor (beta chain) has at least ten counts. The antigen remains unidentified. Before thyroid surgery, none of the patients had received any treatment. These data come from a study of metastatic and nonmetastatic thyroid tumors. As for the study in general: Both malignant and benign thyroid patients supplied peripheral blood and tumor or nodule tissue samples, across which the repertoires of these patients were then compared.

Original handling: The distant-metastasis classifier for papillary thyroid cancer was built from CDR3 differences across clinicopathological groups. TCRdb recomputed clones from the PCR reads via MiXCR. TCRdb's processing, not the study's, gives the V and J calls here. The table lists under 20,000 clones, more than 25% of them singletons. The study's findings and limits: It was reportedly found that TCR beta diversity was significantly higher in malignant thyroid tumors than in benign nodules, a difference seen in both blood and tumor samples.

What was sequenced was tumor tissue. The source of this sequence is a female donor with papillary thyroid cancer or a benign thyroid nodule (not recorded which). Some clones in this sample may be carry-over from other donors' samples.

CDR3 amino acids: CASSSVNEKLFF. CDR3 sequence (DNA): TGTGCCAGCAGTTCAGTAAATGAAAAACTGTTTTTT. The V gene is TRBV12-3 or TRBV12-4, the J gene TRBJ1-4; D ambiguous. CDR3 length: 12 residues. Trimming removed 4 bases from V and 5 bases from J, with 5 bases in between.